These 13 T cell receptor beta chains share one sample of origin, sequenced in a study of blood T cells in healthy people across ages. Using a J-beta primer mix together with a sample-barcoded 5' primer, a second PCR was run for about 6 to 12 cycles. TCRdb reprocessed the 5' RACE reads via MiXCR and lists one record per CDR3 protein. Of about 1.8 million distinct CDR3 sequences in the sample, around 48% were seen once. Source material: blood. Receptor source: a woman between 40 and 50 years old in good health.

V is TRBV20-1 and J is TRBJ2-3; 9 nucleotides match TRBD2. The germline V gene encodes CDR1 DFQATT and CDR2 SNEGSKA (reference sequence). The CDR3 sequence is 16 residues long. J gave up 0 bases and V 1 base, and 5 bases lay outside the gene matches. The CDR3 DNA reads TGCAGTGCTAGAGGGACCCTAGCGGGGAGCACAGATACGCAGTATTTT. Translating it yields CSARGTLAGSTDTQYF.

The gene calls are TRBV20-1 and TRBJ2-5, with 9 bases matching TRBD2. CDR3 length equals 14 residues. Germline V gene sequence: CDR1 DFQATT, CDR2 SNEGSKA (reference sequence). V was pared by 7 bases and J by 6 bases, with 12 bases of the junction left unmatched. The CDR3 DNA is TGCAGTGGGACCCTAACTAGCGGGCGGAAGACCCAGTACTTC. Translated: CSGTLTSGRKTQYF.

The chain recombines TRBV7-9 with TRBJ2-3; D perhaps matches TRBD1 (6 bases). Trimming left V 5 bases short and J 3 bases short, with 12 bases between. This CDR3 has 14 residues. Germline V gene data show CDR1 as SEHNR and CDR2 as FQNEAQ (reference sequence). CDR3 amino acids: CASSARDTTDTQYF. As DNA, the CDR3 is TGTGCCAGCAGCGCCCGGGACACAACAGATACGCAGTATTTT.

The chain recombines TRBV27 with TRBJ1-6; maybe TRBD1 (5 bases). There are 15 residues in the CDR3. Trimming took 7 bases from V and 7 from J, leaving 17 bases between them. The germline V gene encodes CDR1 MNHEY and CDR2 SMNVEV (reference sequence). The CDR3 DNA follows: TGTGCCAGCACCCGAGGAGCAGGGACCAATTCACCCCTCCACTTT. Its translation: CASTRGAGTNSPLHF.

On this clonotype itself: Compared with germline, one end of the junction differs, possibly owing to a read error. The chain employs TRBV28 and TRBJ1-2; no reliable D call. CDR3 size: 14 residues. Germline V gene sequence: CDR1 MDHEN, CDR2 SYDVKM. The CDR3 DNA sequence: TGTGCCAGCAGTTTATTATCTGGAGCCTATGACTACACCTTC. Translating it yields CASSLLSGAYDYTF.

The chain couples TRBV20-1 to TRBJ2-3; D is uncertain. Germline CDR1 reads DFQATT; CDR2 reads SNEGSKA (reference sequence). The CDR3 spans 14 residues. Deletions cut 2 bases from V and 5 bases from J, with 14 bases between. CDR3 residues: CSARHTHHGDTQYF. CDR3 nucleotide sequence: TGCAGTGCTAGACACACCCACCATGGAGATACGCAGTATTTT.

This clonotype came up a few times. The chain links TRBV6-5 to TRBJ1-6, with a tentative D call TRBD1 (6 bases). Trimming pared 5 bases from V and 9 bases from J, leaving 17 bases between. The CDR3 is 15 amino acids. Germline assignment: CDR1 MNHEY and CDR2 SVGAGI. The CDR3 DNA sequence: TGTGCCAGCAGTCTTGGGGGGACAATCGGTTCACCCCTCCACTTT. Translation gives CASSLGGTIGSPLHF.

The CDR3 DNA reads TGTGCCAGCAGCCAAGCATTGGGCACTACCTACGAGCAGTACTTC. Protein: CASSQALGTTYEQYF. The rearrangement joins TRBV4-2 to TRBJ2-7; D not resolved. The germline CDR1 and CDR2 sequences are LGHNA and YNFKEQ. This CDR3 comprises 15 residues. V lost 1 base, J lost 2 bases, and 12 bases lay in between.

The rearrangement uses TRBV4-3 and TRBJ2-1, with D unresolved. Trimming cost V 0 bases and J 7 bases, with 10 bases left between them. The CDR3 contains 14 residues. Germline CDR1 and CDR2: LGHNA and YSLEER. This CDR3 reads CASSQERSRNEQFF. Written as DNA, the CDR3 is TGCGCCAGCAGCCAAGAGCGATCCAGAAATGAGCAGTTCTTC.

The CDR3 sequence is CASSSFGQGHYEQYF. The CDR3, as DNA: TGTGCCAGCAGCTCCTTCGGACAGGGGCACTACGAGCAGTACTTC. J is TRBJ2-7 and V is TRBV7-9, with 9 nucleotides matching TRBD1. CDR3 size: 15 residues. Germline V gene lookup returns CDR1 SEHNR and CDR2 FQNEAQ (reference sequence). J gave up 3 bases and V 4 bases, and 7 bases lay outside the gene matches.

The chain has TRBV5-1 and TRBJ1-1; D unresolved. Germline V gene sequence: CDR1 SGHRS, CDR2 YFSETQ. The CDR3 runs to 14 residues. The V and J ends lost 0 bases and 3 bases respectively, with 9 bases between them. For the CDR3, the DNA is TGCGCCAGCAGCTTGGGACGGCCGGACACTGAAGCTTTCTTT. Encoded protein: CASSLGRPDTEAFF.

This sequence joins TRBV12-3 or TRBV12-4 and TRBJ2-5; D is unresolved. The J call may be mistaken, given a closer DNA end match to TRBJ2-7. The CDR3 sequence is 13 residues long. CDR3 loop: CASSLRLYHEQYF. CDR3 nucleotides: TGTGCCAGCAGTTTACGACTCTATCACGAGCAGTACTTC.

On this clonotype itself: The germline gene is not matched at one end of the junction; a read error may be the cause. The CDR3 DNA reads as TGTGCCACCAGTGGGTACACAGATATGCAGTATTTT. Protein: CATSGYTDMQYF. The V call is TRBV24-1, the J call TRBJ2-3; the D is unclear. CDR3 length: 12 amino acids. CDR1 KGHDR and CDR2 SFDVKD come from the germline V gene.